This T cell receptor beta chain was identified during a study of blood T cell repertoires in COVID-19. The overall study: T cells, B-cell-depleted T cells, or PBMCs supplied cDNA or gDNA.

The germline gives CDR1 SGHRS, CDR2 YFSETQ. V shed 3 bases, J shed 4 bases, and the junction held 18 bases outside the gene matches. CDR3 size: 19 residues. This clone has only a few counts. Method: immunoSEQ multiplex PCR; TCRdb's copy keeps in-frame clones and lacks some. The top ten hold around 9% of the sample, which has over 130,000 clones, less than 90% seen once. This TCR came from a man aged 25-45 years with COVID-19, enrolled during active disease. The rearrangement links TRBV5-1 to TRBJ1-2; 10 bases map to TRBD1. The sequenced material came from peripheral blood. The CDR3 region is CASSSTIPGQGLGRYGYTF. In DNA, the CDR3 is TGCGCCAGCAGCTCTACCATTCCGGGACAGGGGCTGGGCCGCTATGGCTACACCTTC.